Listed here are 24 T cell receptor beta chains from one sample, sequenced in a study of blood T cell repertoires in COVID-19. TCRdb's copy holds only in-frame clones and misses some; the assay was immunoSEQ multiplex PCR. The sample records more than 250,000 clones, 87% being singletons. Specimen: PBMCs or T cells enriched from blood (not recorded which). The receptors originated from a woman in her 40s who had recovered from COVID-19.

V usage is TRBV28 and J usage is TRBJ1-5, with D perhaps TRBD1 (6 bases). V lost 7 bases and J lost 4, with 14 bases in between. The CDR3 has 14 amino acids. CDR1 MDHEN and CDR2 SYDVKM come from the germline V gene. CDR3 in DNA: TGTGCCAGCATAGGCCCGGGACAAAATCAGCCCCAGCATTTT. Translation: CASIGPGQNQPQHF.

The rearrangement links TRBV30 to TRBJ1-6, with D unresolved. This CDR3 region has 13 residues. Trimming shortened V by 0 bases and J by 8 bases, and 8 bases separated the two germline ends. Germline loops: CDR1 GTSNPN, CDR2 SVGIG (reference sequence). CDR3 in DNA: TGTGCCTGGAGTGTACAGTCGGATTCACCCCTCCACTTT. Translating it yields CAWSVQSDSPLHF.

The genes are TRBV28 and TRBJ1-1; D perhaps matches TRBD1 (5 bases). The CDR3 runs to 14 residues. Trimming took 3 bases from V and 10 from J, leaving 18 bases between them. CDR1 and CDR2 (germline): MDHEN, SYDVKM. CDR3 amino acids: CASSLYQGSEGAFF. For the CDR3, the DNA is TGTGCCAGCAGTTTGTATCAGGGCTCCGAAGGAGCTTTCTTT.

The table lists this clone with a count of one. The CDR3 spells CASSTHSGVGSGELFF. The CDR3 bases are TGTGCCAGCAGCACCCACTCGGGGGTGGGGAGCGGGGAGCTGTTTTTT. The rearrangement joins TRBV11-2 to TRBJ2-2; tentative D call: TRBD2 (6 bases). Looked up from germline, CDR1 is SGHAT and CDR2 is FQNNGV. The CDR3 is made up of 16 amino acids. V was clipped by 5 bases and J by 7 bases, with 20 bases between them.

The chain joins TRBV5-8 to TRBJ2-1, with 9 bases that match TRBD2. The V gene end was trimmed by 5 bases and the J gene end by 5 bases; junction bases not matched to a gene: 8. The germline CDR1 and CDR2 sequences are SGHTS and YDEGEE. The length of the CDR3 is 15 residues. The CDR3 DNA reads as TGTGCCAGCAGTTTCCTAGCGGGAATCGACAATGAGCAGTTCTTC. It is translated as CASSFLAGIDNEQFF. Variable domain in full (rest from reference TRBV5-8 and TRBJ2-1): EAGVTQSPTHLIKTRGQQATLRCSPISGHTSVYWYQQALGLGLQFLLWYDEGEERNRGNFPPRFSGRQFPNYSSELNVNALELEDSALYLCASSFLAGIDNEQFFGPGTRLTVL.

The V call is TRBV14, the J call TRBJ1-1; D may be TRBD1 (5 bases). CDR1 and CDR2 (germline): SGHDN, FVKESK. The CDR3 extends over 16 amino acids. V lost 3 bases, J lost 5 bases, and 19 bases lay in between. CDR3 bases: TGTGCCAGCAGCCAGCTGGGGGGGGGTGTGGAGACTGAAGCTTTCTTT. Translation: CASSQLGGGVETEAFF. The variable domain in full, with the rest retrieved from reference TRBV14 and TRBJ1-1, is EAGVTQFPSHSVIEKGQTVTLRCDPISGHDNLYWYRRVMGKEIKFLLHFVKESKQDESGMPNNRFLAERTGGTYSTLKVQPAELEDSGVYFCASSQLGGGVETEAFFGQGTRLTVV.

The chain couples TRBV7-2 to TRBJ2-3, with D uncertain. This CDR3 has 14 residues. The V end lost 1 base, the J end lost 6 bases, and 11 bases lay between the germline ends. Germline V CDR1 and CDR2: SGHTA, FQGNSA. The CDR3 region has the DNA TGTGCCAGCAGCTTAGGAGGATCCCGGGATACGCAGTATTTT. Amino acids: CASSLGGSRDTQYF.

V is TRBV6-6 and J is TRBJ2-7; 9 bases line up with TRBD1. The germline CDR1 and CDR2 sequences are MNHNY and SVGAGI (reference sequence). The length of the CDR3 is 13 residues. Unmatched junction bases numbered 12, after V lost 10 bases and J lost 8 bases. This CDR3 is CATLNPGQGKQYF. CDR3 nucleotide sequence: TGTGCCACCCTAAACCCGGGACAGGGTAAGCAGTACTTC.

The chain employs TRBV5-1 and TRBJ2-1; TRBD2 might be the D (6 bases). V shed 0 bases and J shed 8 bases, with 9 bases lying between them. This CDR3 region has 13 residues. The germline gives CDR1 SGHRS, CDR2 YFSETQ. In DNA, the CDR3 is TGCGCCAGCAGCTTGGTCGGGGGTGATGAGCAGTTCTTC. This translates into CASSLVGGDEQFF. Variable domain in full (rest from reference TRBV5-1 and TRBJ2-1): KAGVTQTPRYLIKTRGQQVTLSCSPISGHRSVSWYQQTPGQGLQFLFEYFSETQRNKGNFPGRFSGRQFSNSRSEMNVSTLELGDSALYLCASSLVGGDEQFFGPGTRLTVL.

The chain carries TRBV19 and TRBJ1-2; D remains unclear. The ends were cut back, 6 bases at V and 6 bases at J, with 20 bases in the middle. The CDR3 is made up of 15 amino acids. Germline lookup yields CDR1 LNHDA and CDR2 SQIVND (reference sequence). As DNA, the CDR3 is TGTGCCAGTAGGCTTTCTATTACGCGATCCAATGGCTACACCTTC. Residues: CASRLSITRSNGYTF.

The chain links TRBV19 to TRBJ2-7, with 10 bases that match TRBD2. Germline lookup yields CDR1 LNHDA and CDR2 SQIVND (reference sequence). This CDR3 spans 16 amino acids. The J segment lost 0 bases and the V segment lost 4 bases, leaving 6 bases of the junction unmatched. The CDR3 region has the DNA TGTGCCAGTAGTACTGGACTAGCGGCCAACTCCTACGAGCAGTACTTC. Translation: CASSTGLAANSYEQYF.

This clone was detected a few times. The V gene is TRBV14, the J gene TRBJ1-1; D might be TRBD1 (6 bases). There are 15 residues in the CDR3. CDR1 and CDR2 from the germline V gene are SGHDN and FVKESK. V lost 4 bases to trimming and J lost 1 base, with 13 bases between them. CDR3 coding DNA: TGTGCCAGCAGCCCAACACAGGGAAAGAACACTGAAGCTTTCTTT. It codes for CASSPTQGKNTEAFF.

J is TRBJ2-7 and V is TRBV5-1, with 9 bases identical to TRBD2. In germline, CDR1 is SGHRS, CDR2 YFSETQ. Trimming took 4 bases from V and 0 from J; bases not matched to a gene: 8. This CDR3 is 16 amino acids long. The CDR3 DNA reads TGCGCCAGCAGCGGGGGGTTACTAGCGGGCTCCTACGAGCAGTACTTC. Translation gives CASSGGLLAGSYEQYF.

V usage is TRBV28 and J usage is TRBJ2-5, with D possibly being TRBD2 (5 bases). The CDR3 runs to 15 residues. The V gene's germline CDR1 is MDHEN and CDR2 SYDVKM. Trimming took 8 bases from V and 4 from J, leaving 20 bases between them. The CDR3 sequence: CASGLREPRGETQYF. CDR3 nucleotides: TGTGCCAGCGGCCTTCGGGAACCCCGCGGAGAGACCCAGTACTTC.

The chain couples TRBV12-3 or TRBV12-4 to TRBJ2-1, with D unclear. V shed 1 base and J shed 12 bases, with 7 bases lying between them. The CDR3 runs to 11 residues. The DNA for the CDR3 is TGTGCCAGCAGTTTAGGGTCTATGCAGTTCTTC. This sequence encodes CASSLGSMQFF.

This clone was counted once. The chain combines TRBV7-6 with TRBJ2-7, with D uncertain. The CDR3 is 15 amino acids. V was cut by 1 base and J by 0 bases, with 10 bases left in between. Germline V gene data show CDR1 as SGHVS and CDR2 as FNYEAQ. CDR3 amino acids: CASSLGSRSSYEQYF. CDR3 nucleotides: TGTGCCAGCAGCTTAGGCTCGCGGTCCTCCTACGAGCAGTACTTC.

In its sample, this clone was seen a few times. This chain links TRBV6-5 with TRBJ2-7, with TRBD2 matching over 8 bases. CDR1 is MNHEY, CDR2 SVGAGI, per germline. The CDR3 loop spans 12 amino acids. V shed 11 bases, J shed 3 bases, and the junction held 6 bases outside the gene matches. CDR3 sequence (DNA): TGTGCCTCTACGGCGGGGGGCTACGAGCAGTACTTC. It yields the protein CASTAGGYEQYF.

The V call is TRBV7-2, the J call TRBJ2-7; a possible D gene is TRBD2 (6 bases). V lost 5 bases and J 6 bases, leaving 17 bases between the germline ends. Looked up from germline, CDR1 is SGHTA and CDR2 is FQGNSA. The CDR3 is made up of 14 amino acids. The CDR3 here is CASSTRGLDSEQYF. CDR3 in DNA: TGTGCCAGCAGCACCCGGGGACTGGATTCCGAGCAGTACTTC.

The rearrangement links TRBV14 to TRBJ2-5; 7 bases fit TRBD2. CDR1 is SGHDN, CDR2 FVKESK, per germline. CDR3 length: 15 residues. V gave up 1 base and J gave up 5 bases; unmatched junction bases: 7. Here the CDR3 reads CASSQGRLAPETQYF. In DNA form, the CDR3 reads TGTGCCAGCAGCCAAGGCAGACTAGCTCCGGAGACCCAGTACTTC. Looking up the rest from reference TRBV14 and TRBJ2-5 gives the full variable domain: EAGVTQFPSHSVIEKGQTVTLRCDPISGHDNLYWYRRVMGKEIKFLLHFVKESKQDESGMPNNRFLAERTGGTYSTLKVQPAELEDSGVYFCASSQGRLAPETQYFGPGTRLLVL.

The chain combines TRBV19 with TRBJ2-7, with 10 bases lining up with TRBD1. CDR3 size: 16 residues. The ends lost 6 bases at V and 4 bases at J; junction bases unmatched: 12. CDR1 is LNHDA, CDR2 SQIVND, per germline (reference sequence). The CDR3 region has the DNA TGTGCCAGTAGCCCTGAGGAGACAGGGGGCTTTTACGAGCAGTACTTC. It specifies CASSPEETGGFYEQYF.

The chain carries TRBV7-9 and TRBJ2-3; 7 bases map to TRBD2. V lost 5 bases, J lost 3 bases, and 11 bases stayed unmatched. This CDR3 has 16 residues. Germline V gene lookup returns CDR1 SEHNR and CDR2 FQNEAQ (reference sequence). The DNA for the CDR3 is TGTGCCAGCAGCGACCGGGGCGGCGGGGGTACAGATACGCAGTATTTT. Its translation is CASSDRGGGGTDTQYF.

The chain links TRBV28 to TRBJ2-7; TRBD2 aligns across 7 bases. Germline trimming cut 3 bases from V and 1 base from J; bases unmatched to any gene: 6. Germline assignment: CDR1 MDHEN and CDR2 SYDVKM. The CDR3 runs 15 residues. The CDR3 is CASSFPGAGSYEQYF. The CDR3, as DNA: TGTGCCAGCAGTTTCCCTGGAGCGGGATCCTACGAGCAGTACTTC.

In this sample, this clone turned up once. CDR3 sequence: CASSFADNEQFF. The CDR3 region has the DNA TGTGCCAGCAGTTTCGCGGACAATGAGCAGTTCTTC. The chain carries TRBV12-3 or TRBV12-4 and TRBJ2-1; D unresolved. The CDR3 consists of 12 residues. Trimming shortened V by 3 bases and J by 5 bases, and 5 bases separated the two germline ends.

This chain joins TRBV2 and TRBJ2-5, with 7 bases fitting TRBD1. The J segment lost 0 bases and the V segment lost 5 bases, leaving 9 bases of the junction unmatched. This CDR3 has 16 residues. CDR1 and CDR2 (germline): SNHLY, FYNNEI. The CDR3 nucleotides read TGTGCCAGCAGTCCCCGGGACAGCATTTACCAAGAGACCCAGTACTTC. Residues: CASSPRDSIYQETQYF.